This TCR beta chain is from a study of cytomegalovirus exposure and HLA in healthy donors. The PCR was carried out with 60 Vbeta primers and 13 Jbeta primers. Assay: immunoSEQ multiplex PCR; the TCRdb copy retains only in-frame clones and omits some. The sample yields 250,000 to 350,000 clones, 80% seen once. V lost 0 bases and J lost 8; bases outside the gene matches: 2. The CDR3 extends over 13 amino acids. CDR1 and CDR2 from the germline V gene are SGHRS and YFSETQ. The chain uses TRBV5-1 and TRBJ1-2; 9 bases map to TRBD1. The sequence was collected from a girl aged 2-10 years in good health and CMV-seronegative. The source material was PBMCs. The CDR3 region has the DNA TGCGCCAGCAGCTTGGGACAGGGGGAAGGCTACACCTTC. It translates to CASSLGQGEGYTF.